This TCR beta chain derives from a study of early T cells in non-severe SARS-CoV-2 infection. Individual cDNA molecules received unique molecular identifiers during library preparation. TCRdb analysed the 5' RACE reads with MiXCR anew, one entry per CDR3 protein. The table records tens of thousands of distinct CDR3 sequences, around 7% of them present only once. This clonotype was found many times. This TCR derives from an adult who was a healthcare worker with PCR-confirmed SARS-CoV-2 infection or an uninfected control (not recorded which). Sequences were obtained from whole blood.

The CDR3 region has the DNA TGTGCCAGCAGCTTAGACCCAGGGACTGGGGCCAACGTCCTGACTTTC. Its translation: CASSLDPGTGANVLTF. The V call is TRBV7-8, the J call TRBJ2-6, with D possibly being TRBD1 (5 bases). Trimming shortened V by 1 base and J by 2 bases, and 9 bases separated the two germline ends. Germline V gene sequence: CDR1 SGHVS, CDR2 FQNEAQ. The CDR3 extends over 16 amino acids.